The source of this T cell receptor beta chain is a study of long-term antiretroviral therapy in people with HIV. The study, taken as a whole, reports: The ART regimens used between about 2004 and 2018 may be less effective than current ones.

People in the study who had HIV all got their treatment in the United States. This CDR3 contains 17 residues. V gave up 5 bases and J gave up 4 bases; unmatched junction bases: 13. Germline CDR1 SGHTA, CDR2 FQGNSA. Concerning this clone: Its antigen is undetermined.

The libraries were made with immunoSEQ v3.0 at survey level. The table came from immunoSEQ multiplex PCR; TCRdb's copy has only in-frame clones and leaves some out. The sample shows roughly 16,000 clones, around 79% of them seen only once. The clonotype comes from a man aged 30 to 45 with HIV. The chain uses TRBV7-2 and TRBJ1-2; 10 bases match TRBD1. The specimen was unsorted PBMCs, collected at the start of antiretroviral therapy. The CDR3 is CASSPTVTGTGVYGYTF. CDR3 DNA sequence: TGTGCCAGCAGCCCAACGGTTACCGGGACAGGGGTCTATGGCTACACCTTC.